A single sample is the source of the 10 T cell receptor beta chains below, sequenced in a study of CD8+ T cells in alopecia areata. Investigators isolated RNA and reverse transcribed it into cDNA to act as the sequencing template. Sequencing used immunoSEQ multiplex PCR; TCRdb keeps in-frame clones, though not all of them. The sample carries some 150,000 clones, 58% recorded once. Sequencing was performed on CD4+ T cells sorted from blood, taken at week 0. The receptors originated from a human donor with alopecia areata.

Only a few counts were recorded for this clone. The chain carries TRBV7-9 and TRBJ2-5; 8 bases line up with TRBD2. This CDR3 has 15 residues. CDR1 is SEHNR and CDR2 is FQNEAQ in the germline V gene (reference sequence). V lost 5 bases and J lost 4; bases outside the gene matches: 9. The CDR3 here is CASSPFGGARETQYF. DNA of the CDR3: TGTGCCAGCAGCCCCTTCGGGGGGGCAAGAGAGACCCAGTACTTC.

This clone turned up a few times. The same CDR3 can be traced to other DNA sequences in this sample. The CDR3 DNA reads TGCAGCGTTGCTGACAGGGGGAACACTGAAGCTTTCTTT. Residues: CSVADRGNTEAFF. The V gene is TRBV29-1, the J gene TRBJ1-1, with 8 bases lining up with TRBD1. This CDR3 region has 13 residues. With V trimmed by 4 bases and J by 1 base, 2 bases remained unmatched. Looked up from germline, CDR1 is SQVTM and CDR2 is ANQGSEA.

The chain combines TRBV7-2 with TRBJ2-5, with 12 bases identical to TRBD1. V lost 5 bases, J lost 8 bases, and 6 bases stayed unmatched. The CDR3 covers 14 residues. The germline V gene encodes CDR1 SGHTA and CDR2 FQGNSA. The chain's CDR3 is CASSNRDRGPTQYF. CDR3 nucleotide sequence: TGTGCCAGCAGCAACCGGGACAGGGGGCCTACCCAGTACTTC.

The V and J genes are TRBV19 and TRBJ2-5; 9 positions agree with TRBD1. With 8 bases clipped from V and 0 bases from J, the junction kept 4 bases outside the gene matches. This CDR3 has 14 residues. CDR1 LNHDA and CDR2 SQIVND come from the germline V gene (reference sequence). The CDR3 nucleotides are TGTGCCAGTGGTGACAGGGGGTACCAAGAGACCCAGTACTTC. Protein product: CASGDRGYQETQYF.

The chain employs TRBV9 and TRBJ1-5; D is perhaps TRBD1 (6 bases). The V and J ends lost 3 bases and 2 bases respectively, with 15 bases between them. The length of the CDR3 is 16 residues. Germline CDR1 and CDR2: SGDLS and YYNGEE. Written as DNA, the CDR3 is TGTGCCAGCAGCGCCTTTGGGGGGCAGGGCAATCAGCCCCAGCATTTT. Its translation: CASSAFGGQGNQPQHF.

The sample holds one count of this clone. The chain links TRBV29-1 to TRBJ2-3; D gene unclear. The CDR3 runs 13 residues. Germline V gene sequence: CDR1 SQVTM, CDR2 ANQGSEA. Trimming removed 4 bases at V and 2 bases at J, with 10 bases between. The CDR3 DNA reads TGCAGCGTTGGGAAGGGCCCCACAGATACGCAGTATTTT. Protein product: CSVGKGPTDTQYF.

The genes are TRBV15 and TRBJ2-7; 12 bases are shared with TRBD1. This CDR3 region has 14 residues. Germline values: CDR1 LNHNV, CDR2 YYDKDF (reference sequence). V shed 5 bases and J 2 bases; nucleotides not matched to a gene: 1. The CDR3 spells CATSGDRGPYEQYF. DNA for the CDR3: TGTGCCACCAGCGGGGACAGGGGGCCCTACGAGCAGTACTTC.

The rearrangement joins TRBV29-1 to TRBJ2-7; D is undetermined. The CDR3 extends over 12 amino acids. Germline V CDR1 and CDR2: SQVTM, ANQGSEA. Trimming left V 5 bases short and J 1 base short, with 9 bases between. CDR3 region: CSVRPGSYEQYF. The CDR3 nucleotides read TGCAGCGTTAGGCCAGGTTCCTACGAGCAGTACTTC.

This clone was recorded a few times. The chain joins TRBV30 to TRBJ2-5; no definite D call. There are 11 residues in the CDR3. The V gene lost 4 bases and the J gene lost 5 bases, with 8 bases spanning the gap. CDR1 and CDR2 (germline): GTSNPN, SVGIG (reference sequence). The CDR3 DNA follows: TGTGCCTGGAATGGGTTGGAGACCCAGTACTTC. Residues: CAWNGLETQYF.

The chain uses TRBV7-2 and TRBJ1-1; no clear D gene. This CDR3 comprises 13 residues. CDR1 SGHTA and CDR2 FQGNSA come from the germline V gene. The V end lost 3 bases, the J end lost 3 bases, and 8 bases lay between the germline ends. The CDR3: CASSFSQDTEAFF. The DNA for the CDR3 is TGTGCCAGCAGCTTTAGTCAGGACACTGAAGCTTTCTTT.